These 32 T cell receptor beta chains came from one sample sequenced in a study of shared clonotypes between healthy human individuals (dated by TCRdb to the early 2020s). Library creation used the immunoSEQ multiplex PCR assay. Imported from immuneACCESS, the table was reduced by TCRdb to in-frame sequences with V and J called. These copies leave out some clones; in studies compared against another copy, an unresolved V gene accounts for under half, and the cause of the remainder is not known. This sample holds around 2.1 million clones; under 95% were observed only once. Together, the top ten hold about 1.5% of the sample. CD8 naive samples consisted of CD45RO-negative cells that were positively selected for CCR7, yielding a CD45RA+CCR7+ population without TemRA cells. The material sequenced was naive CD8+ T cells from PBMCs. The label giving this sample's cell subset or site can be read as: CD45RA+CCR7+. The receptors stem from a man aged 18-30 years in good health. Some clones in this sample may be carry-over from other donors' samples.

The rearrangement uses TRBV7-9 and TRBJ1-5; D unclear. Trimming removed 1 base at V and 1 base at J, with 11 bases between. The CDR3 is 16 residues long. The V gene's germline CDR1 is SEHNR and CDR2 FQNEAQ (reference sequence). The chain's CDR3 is CASSLVPGPSNQPQHF. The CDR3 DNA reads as TGTGCCAGCAGCTTAGTGCCCGGGCCGAGCAATCAGCCCCAGCATTTT.

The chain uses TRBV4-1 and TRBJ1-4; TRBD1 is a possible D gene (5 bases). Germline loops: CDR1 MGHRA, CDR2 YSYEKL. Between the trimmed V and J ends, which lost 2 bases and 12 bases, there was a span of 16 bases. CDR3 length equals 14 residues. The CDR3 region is CASSQTGTLGELFF. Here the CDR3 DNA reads TGCGCCAGCAGCCAAACCGGGACCCTGGGGGAACTGTTTTTT.

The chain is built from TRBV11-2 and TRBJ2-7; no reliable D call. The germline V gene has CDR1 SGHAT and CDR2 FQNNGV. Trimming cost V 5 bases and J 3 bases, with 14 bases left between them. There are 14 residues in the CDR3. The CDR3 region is CASSTHPDRYEQYF. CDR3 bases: TGTGCCAGCAGCACCCATCCCGATCGCTACGAGCAGTACTTC. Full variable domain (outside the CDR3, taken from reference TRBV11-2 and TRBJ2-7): EAGVAQSPRYKIIEKRQSVAFWCNPISGHATLYWYQQILGQGPKLLIQFQNNGVVDDSQLPKDRFSAERLKGVDSTLKIQPAKLEDSAVYLCASSTHPDRYEQYFGPGTRLTVT.

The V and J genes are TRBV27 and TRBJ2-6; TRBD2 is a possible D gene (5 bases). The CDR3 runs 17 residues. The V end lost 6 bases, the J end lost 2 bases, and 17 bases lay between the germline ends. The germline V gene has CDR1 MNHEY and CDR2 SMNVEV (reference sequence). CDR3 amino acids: CASRDHYRGTGANVLTF. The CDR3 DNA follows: TGTGCCAGCAGGGACCACTACCGGGGTACTGGGGCCAACGTCCTGACTTTC.

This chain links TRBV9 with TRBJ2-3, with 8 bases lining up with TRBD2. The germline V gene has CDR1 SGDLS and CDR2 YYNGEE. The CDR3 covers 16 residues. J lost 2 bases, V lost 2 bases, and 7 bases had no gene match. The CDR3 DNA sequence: TGTGCCAGCAGCGTGGTAGCGGGGATACTCACAGATACGCAGTATTTT. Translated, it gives CASSVVAGILTDTQYF.

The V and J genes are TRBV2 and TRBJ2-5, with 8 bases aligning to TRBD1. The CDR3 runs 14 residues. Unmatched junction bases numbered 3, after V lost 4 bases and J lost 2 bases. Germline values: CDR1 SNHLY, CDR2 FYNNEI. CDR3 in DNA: TGTGCCAGCAGTGGACAGGGGAATCAAGAGACCCAGTACTTC. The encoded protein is CASSGQGNQETQYF. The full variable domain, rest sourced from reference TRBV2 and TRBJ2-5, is EPEVTQTPSHQVTQMGQEVILRCVPISNHLYFYWYRQILGQKVEFLVSFYNNEISEKSEIFDDQFSVERPDGSNFTLKIRSTKLEDSAMYFCASSGQGNQETQYFGPGTRLLVL.

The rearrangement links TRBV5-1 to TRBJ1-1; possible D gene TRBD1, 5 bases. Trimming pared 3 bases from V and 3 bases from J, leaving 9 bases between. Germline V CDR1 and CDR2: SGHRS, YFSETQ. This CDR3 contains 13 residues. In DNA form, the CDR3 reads TGCGCCAGCAGCTCGGAGGGGTACACTGAAGCTTTCTTT. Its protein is CASSSEGYTEAFF.

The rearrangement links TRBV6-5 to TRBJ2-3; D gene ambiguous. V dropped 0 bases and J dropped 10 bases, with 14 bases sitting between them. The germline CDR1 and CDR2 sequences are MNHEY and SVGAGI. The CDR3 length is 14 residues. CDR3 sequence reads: CASSYSSVESPQYF. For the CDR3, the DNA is TGTGCCAGCAGTTACTCCTCCGTCGAGTCGCCGCAGTATTTT.

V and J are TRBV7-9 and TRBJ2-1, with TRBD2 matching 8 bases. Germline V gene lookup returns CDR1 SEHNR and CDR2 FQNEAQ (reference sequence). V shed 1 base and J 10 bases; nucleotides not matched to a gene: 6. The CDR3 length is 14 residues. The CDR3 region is CASSLEGLGPEQFF. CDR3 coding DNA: TGTGCCAGCAGCTTAGAGGGACTAGGGCCGGAGCAGTTCTTC.

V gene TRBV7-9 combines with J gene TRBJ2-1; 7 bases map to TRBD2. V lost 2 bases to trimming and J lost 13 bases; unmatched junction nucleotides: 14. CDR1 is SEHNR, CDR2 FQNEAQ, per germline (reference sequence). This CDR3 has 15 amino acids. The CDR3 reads CASSLRKGREPYQFF. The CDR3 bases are TGTGCCAGCAGCTTAAGGAAGGGGCGGGAGCCTTACCAGTTCTTC.

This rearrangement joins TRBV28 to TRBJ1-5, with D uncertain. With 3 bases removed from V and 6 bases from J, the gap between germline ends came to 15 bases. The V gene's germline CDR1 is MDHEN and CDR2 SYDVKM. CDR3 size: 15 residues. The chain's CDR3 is CASSFRVRVAQPQHF. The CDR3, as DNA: TGTGCCAGCAGTTTTAGAGTAAGAGTAGCTCAGCCCCAGCATTTT.

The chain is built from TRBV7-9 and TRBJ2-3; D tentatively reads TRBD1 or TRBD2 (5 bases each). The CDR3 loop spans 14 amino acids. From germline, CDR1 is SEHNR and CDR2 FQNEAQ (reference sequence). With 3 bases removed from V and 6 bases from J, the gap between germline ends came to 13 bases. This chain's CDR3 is CASSFGTGADTQYF. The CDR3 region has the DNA TGTGCCAGCAGCTTCGGGACCGGAGCCGATACGCAGTATTTT.

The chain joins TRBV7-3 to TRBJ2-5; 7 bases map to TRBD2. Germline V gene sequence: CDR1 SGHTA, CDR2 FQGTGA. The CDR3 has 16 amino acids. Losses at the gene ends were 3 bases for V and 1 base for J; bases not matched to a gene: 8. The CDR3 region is CASSFWPSGPQETQYF. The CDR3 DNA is TGTGCCAGCAGCTTTTGGCCTAGCGGTCCCCAAGAGACCCAGTACTTC.

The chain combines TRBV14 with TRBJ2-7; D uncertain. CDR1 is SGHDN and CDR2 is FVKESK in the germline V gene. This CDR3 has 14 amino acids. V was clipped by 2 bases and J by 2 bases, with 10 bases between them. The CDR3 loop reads CASSQIFRTYEQYF. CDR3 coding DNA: TGTGCCAGCAGCCAAATATTTAGGACCTACGAGCAGTACTTC.

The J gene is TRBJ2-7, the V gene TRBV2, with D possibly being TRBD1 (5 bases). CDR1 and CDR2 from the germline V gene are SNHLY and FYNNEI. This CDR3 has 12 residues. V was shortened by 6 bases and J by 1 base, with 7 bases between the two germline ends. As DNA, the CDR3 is TGTGCCAGCAGGGGGCTTTCCTACGAGCAGTACTTC. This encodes CASRGLSYEQYF.

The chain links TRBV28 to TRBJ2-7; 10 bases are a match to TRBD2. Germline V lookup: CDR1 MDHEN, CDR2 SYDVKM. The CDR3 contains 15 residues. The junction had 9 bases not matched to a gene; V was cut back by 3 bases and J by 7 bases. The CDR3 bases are TGTGCCAGCAGTTTGACAGGGACTAGCGCGTGGGAGCAGTACTTC. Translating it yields CASSLTGTSAWEQYF.

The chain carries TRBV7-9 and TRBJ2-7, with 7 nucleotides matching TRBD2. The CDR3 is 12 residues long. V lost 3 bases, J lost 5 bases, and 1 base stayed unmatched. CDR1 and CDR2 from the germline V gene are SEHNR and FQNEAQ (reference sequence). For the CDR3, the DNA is TGTGCCAGCAGCTTCGGACTAGACGAGCAGTACTTC. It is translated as CASSFGLDEQYF.

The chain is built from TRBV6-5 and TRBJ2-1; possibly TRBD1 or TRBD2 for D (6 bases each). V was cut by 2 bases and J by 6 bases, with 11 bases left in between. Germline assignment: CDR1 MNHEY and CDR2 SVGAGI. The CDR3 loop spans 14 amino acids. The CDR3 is CASSYRGQSNEQFF. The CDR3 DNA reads TGTGCCAGCAGTTACCGGGGGCAGAGCAATGAGCAGTTCTTC.

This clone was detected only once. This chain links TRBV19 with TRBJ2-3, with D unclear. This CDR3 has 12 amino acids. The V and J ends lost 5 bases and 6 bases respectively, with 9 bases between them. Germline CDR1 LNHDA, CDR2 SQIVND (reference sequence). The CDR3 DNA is TGTGCCAGTAGTCGCTTAAGGGATACGCAGTATTTT. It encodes CASSRLRDTQYF.

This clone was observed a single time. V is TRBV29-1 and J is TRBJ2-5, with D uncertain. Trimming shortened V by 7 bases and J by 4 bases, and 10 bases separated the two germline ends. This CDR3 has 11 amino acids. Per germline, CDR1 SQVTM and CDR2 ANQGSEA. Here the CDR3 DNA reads TGCAGCGCCGAAGGTGGAGAGACCCAGTACTTC. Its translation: CSAEGGETQYF.

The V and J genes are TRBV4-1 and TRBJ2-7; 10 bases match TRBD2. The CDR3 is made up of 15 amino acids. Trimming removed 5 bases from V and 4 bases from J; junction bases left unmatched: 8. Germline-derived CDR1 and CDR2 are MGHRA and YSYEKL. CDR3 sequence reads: CASSSYLAGAYEQYF. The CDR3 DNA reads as TGCGCCAGCAGCTCTTACCTAGCGGGAGCTTACGAGCAGTACTTC.

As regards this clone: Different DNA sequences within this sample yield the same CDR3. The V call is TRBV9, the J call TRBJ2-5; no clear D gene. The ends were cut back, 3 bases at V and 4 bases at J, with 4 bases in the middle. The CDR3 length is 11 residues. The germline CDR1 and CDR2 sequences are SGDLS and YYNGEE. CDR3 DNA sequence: TGTGCCAGCAGCGGAGGAGAGACCCAGTACTTC. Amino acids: CASSGGETQYF.

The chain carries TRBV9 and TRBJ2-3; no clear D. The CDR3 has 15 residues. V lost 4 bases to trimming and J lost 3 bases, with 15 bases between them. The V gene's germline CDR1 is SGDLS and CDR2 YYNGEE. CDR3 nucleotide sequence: TGTGCCAGCAGCTCCCGGACCTACCAAACAGATACGCAGTATTTT. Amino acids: CASSSRTYQTDTQYF.

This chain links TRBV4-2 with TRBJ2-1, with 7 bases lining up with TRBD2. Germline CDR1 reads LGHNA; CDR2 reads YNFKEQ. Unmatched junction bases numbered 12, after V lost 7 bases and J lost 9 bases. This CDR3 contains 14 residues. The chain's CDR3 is CASKQRDGEGEQFF. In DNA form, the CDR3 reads TGTGCCAGCAAACAGCGGGATGGTGAGGGTGAGCAGTTCTTC.

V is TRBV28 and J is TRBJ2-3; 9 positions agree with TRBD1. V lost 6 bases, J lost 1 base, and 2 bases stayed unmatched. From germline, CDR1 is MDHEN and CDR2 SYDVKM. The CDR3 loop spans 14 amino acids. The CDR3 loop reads CASRTGGGTDTQYF. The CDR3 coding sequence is TGTGCCAGCAGGACAGGGGGAGGCACAGATACGCAGTATTTT.

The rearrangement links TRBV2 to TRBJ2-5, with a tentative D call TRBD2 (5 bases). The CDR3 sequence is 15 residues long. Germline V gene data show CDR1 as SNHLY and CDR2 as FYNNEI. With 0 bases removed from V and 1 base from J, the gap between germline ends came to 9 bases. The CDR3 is CASSEASSRQETQYF. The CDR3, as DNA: TGTGCCAGCAGTGAAGCGTCTAGCCGCCAAGAGACCCAGTACTTC.

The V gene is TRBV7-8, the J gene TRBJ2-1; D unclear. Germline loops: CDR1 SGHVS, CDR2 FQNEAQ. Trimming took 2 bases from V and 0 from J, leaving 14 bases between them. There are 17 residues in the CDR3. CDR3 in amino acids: CASSLSLGVSSYNEQFF. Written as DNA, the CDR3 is TGTGCCAGCAGCTTAAGTCTTGGAGTGAGCTCCTACAATGAGCAGTTCTTC. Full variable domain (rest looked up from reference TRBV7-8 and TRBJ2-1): GAGVSQSPRYKVAKRGQDVALRCDPISGHVSLFWYQQALGQGPEFLTYFQNEAQLDKSGLPSDRFFAERPEGSVSTLKIQRTQQEDSAVYLCASSLSLGVSSYNEQFFGPGTRLTVL.

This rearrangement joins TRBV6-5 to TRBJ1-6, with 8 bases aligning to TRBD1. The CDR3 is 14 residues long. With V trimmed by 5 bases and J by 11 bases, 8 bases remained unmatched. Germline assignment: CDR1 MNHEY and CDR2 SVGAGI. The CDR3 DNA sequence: TGTGCCAGCAGTGACGGACAGGGAGTACCACCCCTCCACTTT. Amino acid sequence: CASSDGQGVPPLHF.

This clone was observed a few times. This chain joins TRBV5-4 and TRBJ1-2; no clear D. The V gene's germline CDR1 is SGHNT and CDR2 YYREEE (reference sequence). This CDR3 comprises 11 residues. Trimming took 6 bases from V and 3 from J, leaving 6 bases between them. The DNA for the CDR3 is TGTGCCAGCACCTCGGACTATGGCTACACCTTC. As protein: CASTSDYGYTF.

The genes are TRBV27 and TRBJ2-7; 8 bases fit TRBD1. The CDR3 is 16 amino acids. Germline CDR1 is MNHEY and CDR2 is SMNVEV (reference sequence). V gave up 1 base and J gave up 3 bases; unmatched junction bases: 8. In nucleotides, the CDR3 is TGTGCCAGCAGTTTATTTACGACAGGGGCTCACTACGAGCAGTACTTC. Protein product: CASSLFTTGAHYEQYF.

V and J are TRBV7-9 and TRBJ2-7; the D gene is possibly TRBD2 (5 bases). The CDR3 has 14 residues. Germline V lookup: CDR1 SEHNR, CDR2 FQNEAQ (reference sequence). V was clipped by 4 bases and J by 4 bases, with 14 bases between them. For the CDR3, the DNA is TGTGCCAGCAGCTATTGGGGAGAACAGTACGAGCAGTACTTC. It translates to CASSYWGEQYEQYF. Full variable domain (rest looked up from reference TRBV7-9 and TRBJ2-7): DTGVSQNPRHKITKRGQNVTFRCDPISEHNRLYWYRQTLGQGPEFLTYFQNEAQLEKSRLLSDRFSAERPKGSFSTLEIQRTEQGDSAMYLCASSYWGEQYEQYFGPGTRLTVT.

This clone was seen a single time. CDR3 amino acids: CASSLGGAPNTEAFF. The CDR3, as DNA: TGTGCCAGCAGCTTAGGAGGGGCCCCGAACACTGAAGCTTTCTTT. This chain links TRBV7-3 with TRBJ1-1; D might be TRBD1 (5 bases). Germline V lookup: CDR1 SGHTA, CDR2 FQGTGA. Trimming removed 2 bases from V and 1 base from J, with 11 bases in between. The CDR3 is 15 residues long.